This T cell receptor beta chain was captured by sequencing in a study of blood T cell repertoires in COVID-19. Study-level information: Samples taken during acute and convalescent COVID-19 were collected in the United States, Italy and Spain. PBMCs, B-cell-depleted T cells, or T cells provided the cDNA or gDNA that made up the material.

Under the authors' procedure: Estimates of nucleated cell counts were drawn from the amplification of reference gene primers. Clones were read by immunoSEQ multiplex PCR, and TCRdb kept only the in-frame ones, dropping some. The V and J calls and clone size come from that table; D and trimming were worked out from the DNA. The sample has 140,000 to 150,000 clones; around 80% are singletons. The J segment lost 9 bases and the V segment lost 4 bases, leaving 7 bases of the junction unmatched. Germline V gives CDR1 SGHRS, CDR2 YFSETQ. CDR3 size: 13 residues. The chain carries TRBV5-1 and TRBJ2-1, with TRBD1 matching over 7 bases. The source material was peripheral blood. This sequence originates from a woman between 50 and 59 years old with acute or convalescent COVID-19. The CDR3 is CASSAGQAVEQFF. For the CDR3, the DNA is TGCGCCAGCAGCGCCGGACAGGCCGTTGAGCAGTTCTTC.